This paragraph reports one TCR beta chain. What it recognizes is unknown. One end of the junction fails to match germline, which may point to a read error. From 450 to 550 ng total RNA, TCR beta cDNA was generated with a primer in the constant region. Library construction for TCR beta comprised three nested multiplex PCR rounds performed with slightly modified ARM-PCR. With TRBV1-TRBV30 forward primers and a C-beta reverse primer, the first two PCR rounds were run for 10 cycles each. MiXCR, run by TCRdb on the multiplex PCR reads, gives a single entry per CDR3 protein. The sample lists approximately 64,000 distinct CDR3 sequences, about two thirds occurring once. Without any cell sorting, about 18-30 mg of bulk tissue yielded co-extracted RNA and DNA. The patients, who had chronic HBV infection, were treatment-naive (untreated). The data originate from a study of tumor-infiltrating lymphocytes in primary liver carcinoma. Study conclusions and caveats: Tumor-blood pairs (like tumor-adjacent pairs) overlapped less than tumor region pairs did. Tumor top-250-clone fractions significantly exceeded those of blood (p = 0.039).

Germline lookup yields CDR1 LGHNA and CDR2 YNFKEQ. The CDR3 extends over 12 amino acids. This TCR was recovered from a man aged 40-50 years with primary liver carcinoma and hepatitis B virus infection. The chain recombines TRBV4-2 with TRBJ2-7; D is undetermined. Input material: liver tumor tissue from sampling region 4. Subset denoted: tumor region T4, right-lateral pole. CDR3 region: CASSQDVNERYF. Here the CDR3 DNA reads TGTGCCAGCAGCCAAGATGTGAACGAGCGGTACTTC.